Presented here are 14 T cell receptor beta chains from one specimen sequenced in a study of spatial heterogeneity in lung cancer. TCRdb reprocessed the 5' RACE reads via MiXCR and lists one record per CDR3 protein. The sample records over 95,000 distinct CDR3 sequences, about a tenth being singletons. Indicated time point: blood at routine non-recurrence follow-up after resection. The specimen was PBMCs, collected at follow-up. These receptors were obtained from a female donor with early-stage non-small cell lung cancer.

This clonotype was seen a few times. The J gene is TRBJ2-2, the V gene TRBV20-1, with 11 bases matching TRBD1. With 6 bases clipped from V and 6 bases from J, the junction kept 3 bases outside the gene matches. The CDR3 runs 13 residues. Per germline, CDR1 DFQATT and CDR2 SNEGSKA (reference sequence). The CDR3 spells CSAPGQGAGELFF. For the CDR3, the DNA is TGCAGTGCACCGGGACAGGGGGCCGGGGAGCTGTTTTTT.

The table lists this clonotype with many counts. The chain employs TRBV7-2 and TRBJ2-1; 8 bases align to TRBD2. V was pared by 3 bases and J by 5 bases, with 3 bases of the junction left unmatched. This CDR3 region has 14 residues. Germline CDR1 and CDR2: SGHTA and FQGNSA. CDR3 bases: TGTGCCAGCAGCTTCATACTAGCGGACAATGAGCAGTTCTTC. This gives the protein CASSFILADNEQFF.

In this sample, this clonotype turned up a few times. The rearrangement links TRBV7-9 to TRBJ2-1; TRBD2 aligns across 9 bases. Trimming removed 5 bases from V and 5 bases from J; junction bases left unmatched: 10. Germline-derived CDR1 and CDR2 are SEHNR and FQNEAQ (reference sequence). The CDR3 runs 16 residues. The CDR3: CASSPPTSGPHNEQFF. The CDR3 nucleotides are TGTGCCAGCAGCCCCCCAACTAGCGGGCCACACAATGAGCAGTTCTTC.

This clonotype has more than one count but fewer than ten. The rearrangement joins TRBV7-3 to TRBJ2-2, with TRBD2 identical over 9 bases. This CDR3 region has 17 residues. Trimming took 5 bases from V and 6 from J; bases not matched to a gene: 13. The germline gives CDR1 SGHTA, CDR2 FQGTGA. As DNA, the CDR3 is TGTGCCAGCAGCCCTTGGGTATCTAGCGGGAAATCCGGGGAGCTGTTTTTT. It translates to CASSPWVSSGKSGELFF.

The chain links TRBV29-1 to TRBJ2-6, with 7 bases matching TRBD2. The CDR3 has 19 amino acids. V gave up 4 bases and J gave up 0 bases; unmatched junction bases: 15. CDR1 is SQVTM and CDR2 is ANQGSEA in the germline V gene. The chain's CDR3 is CSVALIPPGLNSGANVLTF. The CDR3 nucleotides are TGCAGCGTTGCCCTTATACCCCCGGGACTAAACTCTGGGGCCAACGTCCTGACTTTC.

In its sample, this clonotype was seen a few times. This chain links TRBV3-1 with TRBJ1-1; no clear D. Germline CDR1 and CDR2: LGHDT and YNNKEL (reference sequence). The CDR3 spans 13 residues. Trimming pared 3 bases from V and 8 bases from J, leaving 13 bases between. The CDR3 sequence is CASSHDTAREAFF. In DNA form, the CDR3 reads TGTGCCAGCAGCCACGATACAGCTCGCGAAGCTTTCTTT.

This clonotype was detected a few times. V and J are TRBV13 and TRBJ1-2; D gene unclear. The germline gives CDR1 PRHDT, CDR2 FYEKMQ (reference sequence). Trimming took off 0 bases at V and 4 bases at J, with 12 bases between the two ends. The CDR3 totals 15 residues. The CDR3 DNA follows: TGTGCCAGCAGCTTAGGTCGGGGAAAATCCTATGGCTACACCTTC. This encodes CASSLGRGKSYGYTF.

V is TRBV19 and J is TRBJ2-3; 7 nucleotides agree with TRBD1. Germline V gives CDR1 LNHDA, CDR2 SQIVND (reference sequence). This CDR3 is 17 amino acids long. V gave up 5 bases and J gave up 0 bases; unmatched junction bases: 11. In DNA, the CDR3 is TGTGCCAGTAGTTCTTACCTAGACAGGGCGAGCACAGATACGCAGTATTTT. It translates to CASSSYLDRASTDTQYF.

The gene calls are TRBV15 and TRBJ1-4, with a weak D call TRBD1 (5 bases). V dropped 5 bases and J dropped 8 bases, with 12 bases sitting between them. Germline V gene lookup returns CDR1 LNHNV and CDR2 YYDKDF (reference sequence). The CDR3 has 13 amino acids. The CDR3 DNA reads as TGTGCCACCAGCTCACCAGGGAAAGAAAAACTGTTTTTT. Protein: CATSSPGKEKLFF. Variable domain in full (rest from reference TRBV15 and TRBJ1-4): DAMVIQNPRYQVTQFGKPVTLSCSQTLNHNVMYWYQQKSSQAPKLLFHYYDKDFNNEADTPDNFQSRRPNTSFCFLDIRSPGLGDTAMYLCATSSPGKEKLFFGSGTQLSVL.

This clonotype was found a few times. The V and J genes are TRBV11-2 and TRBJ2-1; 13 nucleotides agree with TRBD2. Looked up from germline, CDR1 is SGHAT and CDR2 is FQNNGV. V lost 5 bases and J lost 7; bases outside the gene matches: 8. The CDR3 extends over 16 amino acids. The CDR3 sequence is CASSRRLAGGMNEQFF. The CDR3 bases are TGTGCCAGCAGCCGAAGACTAGCGGGAGGAATGAATGAGCAGTTCTTC.

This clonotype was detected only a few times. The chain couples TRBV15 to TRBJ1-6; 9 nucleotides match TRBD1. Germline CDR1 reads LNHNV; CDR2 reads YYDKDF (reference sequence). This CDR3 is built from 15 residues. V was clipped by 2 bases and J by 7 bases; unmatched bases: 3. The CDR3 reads CATSRTGTGNSPLHF. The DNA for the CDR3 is TGTGCCACCAGCAGAACCGGGACAGGGAATTCACCCCTCCACTTT.

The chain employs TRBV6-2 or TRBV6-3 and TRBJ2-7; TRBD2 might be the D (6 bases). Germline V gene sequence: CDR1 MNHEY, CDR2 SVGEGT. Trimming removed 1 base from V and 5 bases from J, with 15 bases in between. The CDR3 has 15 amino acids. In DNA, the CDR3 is TGTGCCAGCAGTTACTACGGTGGGAGGAAAAACGAGCAGTACTTC. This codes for CASSYYGGRKNEQYF.

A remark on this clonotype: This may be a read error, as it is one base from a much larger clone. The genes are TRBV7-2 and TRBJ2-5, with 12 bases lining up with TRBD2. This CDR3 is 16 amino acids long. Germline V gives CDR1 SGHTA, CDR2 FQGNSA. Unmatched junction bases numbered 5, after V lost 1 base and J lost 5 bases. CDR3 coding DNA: TGTGCCAGCAGCTTAGGACTAGCGGGAGTGCAGGAGACCCAGTACTTC. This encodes CASSLGLAGVQETQYF. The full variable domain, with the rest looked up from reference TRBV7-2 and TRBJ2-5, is GAGVSQSPSNKVTEKGKDVELRCDPISGHTALYWYRQSLGQGLEFLIYFQGNSAPDKSGLPSDRFSAERTGGSVSTLTIQRTQQEDSAVYLCASSLGLAGVQETQYFGPGTRLLVL.

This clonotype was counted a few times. CDR3: CSVRTPGYEQYV. The CDR3 nucleotides read TGCAGCGTCCGGACACCGGGCTACGAGCAGTACGTC. This sequence joins TRBV29-1 and TRBJ2-7; the D gene is possibly TRBD1 (5 bases). Germline CDR1 is SQVTM and CDR2 is ANQGSEA. This CDR3 spans 12 amino acids. Between the trimmed V and J ends, which lost 6 bases and 3 bases, there was a span of 12 bases.